The next 13 T cell receptor beta chains were all read from a single sample in a study of CD8 T cells in ankylosing spondylitis. TCRdb passed the 5' RACE reads through MiXCR, listing each CDR3 protein once. In the table there are 300,000 to 350,000 distinct CDR3 sequences, around 21% of which are singletons. The material sequenced was blood, either unsorted or a sorted T cell fraction (not recorded which). The source is a female donor with ankylosing spondylitis or in good health (not recorded which).

The chain joins TRBV7-3 to TRBJ1-5; D unresolved. The CDR3 spans 13 residues. Trimming took 3 bases from V and 3 from J, leaving 6 bases between them. Germline V gene data show CDR1 as SGHTA and CDR2 as FQGTGA. The CDR3 DNA reads as TGTGCCAGCAGCTTTGACCTCAATCAGCCCCAGCATTTT. Translation gives CASSFDLNQPQHF.

The V call is TRBV27, the J call TRBJ2-5; 9 bases map to TRBD1. Trimming at V came to 5 bases and at J to 5 bases, leaving 9 bases not matched to a gene. The germline CDR1 and CDR2 sequences are MNHEY and SMNVEV (reference sequence). This CDR3 region has 15 residues. CDR3 residues: CASSPWDREKETQYF. The CDR3 DNA sequence: TGTGCCAGCAGTCCATGGGACAGGGAGAAGGAGACCCAGTACTTC.

This sequence joins TRBV20-1 and TRBJ2-7; TRBD2 agrees at 11 bases. In germline, CDR1 is DFQATT, CDR2 SNEGSKA (reference sequence). This CDR3 has 15 amino acids. V lost 4 bases to trimming and J lost 3 bases; unmatched junction nucleotides: 8. The CDR3 here is CSANPPTSGNYEQYF. The CDR3 region has the DNA TGCAGTGCTAACCCCCCGACTAGCGGGAACTACGAGCAGTACTTC.

A single count supports this clonotype. The chain combines TRBV5-6 with TRBJ2-7, with D possibly TRBD2 on 5 matching bases. The CDR3 loop spans 12 amino acids. V dropped 7 bases and J dropped 9 bases, with 17 bases sitting between them. Germline V gives CDR1 SGHDT, CDR2 YYEEEE. The chain's CDR3 is CASGPGLLRQYF. The CDR3 coding sequence is TGTGCCAGCGGCCCCGGACTCCTCAGGCAGTACTTC.

The chain couples TRBV29-1 to TRBJ2-2; tentative D call: TRBD1 (5 bases). The CDR3 length is 16 residues. Trimming stripped 1 base from V and 1 base from J, with 13 bases between. Germline assignment: CDR1 SQVTM and CDR2 ANQGSEA. The CDR3 coding sequence is TGCAGCGTTGAAGCCCCCCTCCAGGGGAACACCGGGGAGCTGTTTTTT. This codes for CSVEAPLQGNTGELFF.

This clonotype occurred many times. The V gene is TRBV12-3 or TRBV12-4, the J gene TRBJ1-2; the D is unclear. The CDR3 covers 13 residues. V was shortened by 1 base and J by 6 bases, with 9 bases between the two germline ends. The chain's CDR3 is CASSLGEYDGYTF. As DNA, the CDR3 is TGTGCCAGCAGTTTAGGGGAGTACGATGGCTACACCTTC.

The chain is built from TRBV28 and TRBJ1-5, with TRBD1 identical over 7 bases. V was pared by 6 bases and J by 4 bases, with 6 bases of the junction left unmatched. This CDR3 comprises 14 residues. The germline gives CDR1 MDHEN, CDR2 SYDVKM. The CDR3 protein is CASSPGGANQPQHF. CDR3 in DNA: TGTGCCAGCAGCCCAGGGGGAGCGAATCAGCCCCAGCATTTT.

The V and J genes are TRBV2 and TRBJ1-5; D is unresolved. Germline V CDR1 and CDR2: SNHLY, FYNNEI. This CDR3 contains 13 residues. Trimming stripped 3 bases from V and 7 bases from J, with 10 bases between. CDR3 nucleotides: TGTGCCAGCAGTGACGAGGGAGAGCAGCCCCAGCATTTT. Residues: CASSDEGEQPQHF.

The chain recombines TRBV15 with TRBJ2-3; D unresolved. The V end lost 4 bases, the J end lost 6 bases, and 11 bases lay between the germline ends. CDR3 length: 13 residues. Germline CDR1 reads LNHNV; CDR2 reads YYDKDF (reference sequence). CDR3 bases: TGTGCCACCAGCAACTCCTTTTTGGATACGCAGTATTTT. As protein: CATSNSFLDTQYF.

The V gene is TRBV24-1, the J gene TRBJ2-7; 7 bases are shared with TRBD1. Trimming removed 3 bases from V and 5 bases from J; junction bases left unmatched: 9. The V gene's germline CDR1 is KGHDR and CDR2 SFDVKD. The CDR3 consists of 15 residues. CDR3 loop: CATSDPSRDSDEQYF. The DNA for the CDR3 is TGTGCCACCAGTGATCCGTCCCGGGACAGCGACGAGCAGTACTTC.

A single count supports this clonotype. This chain joins TRBV6-2 or TRBV6-3 and TRBJ2-7; no clear D. Trimming cost V 0 bases and J 3 bases, with 9 bases left between them. The CDR3 is 14 residues long. Germline-derived CDR1 and CDR2 are MNHEY and SVGEGT. The CDR3 nucleotides read TGTGCCAGCAGTTACTCGACGAACGGCTACGAGCAGTACTTC. Translating gives CASSYSTNGYEQYF.

The V and J genes are TRBV5-1 and TRBJ1-1; perhaps TRBD1 as D (5 bases). The V and J ends lost 7 bases and 3 bases respectively, with 13 bases between them. This CDR3 region has 13 residues. CDR1 is SGHRS, CDR2 YFSETQ, per germline. The CDR3 region is CASQGAKDTEAFF. The CDR3 region has the DNA TGCGCCAGCCAAGGGGCCAAGGACACTGAAGCTTTCTTT.

Only a few counts were recorded for this clonotype. The chain carries TRBV27 and TRBJ1-1, with D hard to call. Germline V gives CDR1 MNHEY, CDR2 SMNVEV (reference sequence). The germline V and J ends were trimmed by 5 bases and 0 bases, with 13 bases remaining between them. The CDR3 sequence is 15 residues long. CDR3 nucleotide sequence: TGTGCCAGCAGTCCGGCCGGGGTAATGAACACTGAAGCTTTCTTT. Translated: CASSPAGVMNTEAFF.